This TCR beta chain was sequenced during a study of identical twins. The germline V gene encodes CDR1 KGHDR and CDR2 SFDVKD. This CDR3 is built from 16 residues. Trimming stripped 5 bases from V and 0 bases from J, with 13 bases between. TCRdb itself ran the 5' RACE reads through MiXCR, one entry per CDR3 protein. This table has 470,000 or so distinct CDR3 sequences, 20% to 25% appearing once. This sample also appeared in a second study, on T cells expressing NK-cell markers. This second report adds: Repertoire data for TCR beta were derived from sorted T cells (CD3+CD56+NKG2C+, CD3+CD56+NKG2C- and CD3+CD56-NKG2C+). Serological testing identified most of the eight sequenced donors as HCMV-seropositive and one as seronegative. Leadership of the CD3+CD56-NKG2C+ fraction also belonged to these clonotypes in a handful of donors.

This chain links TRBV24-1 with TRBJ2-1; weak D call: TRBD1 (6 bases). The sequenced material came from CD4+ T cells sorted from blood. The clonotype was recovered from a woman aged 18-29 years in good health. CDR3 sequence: CATSGVSGDSYNEQFF. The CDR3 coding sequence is TGTGCCACCAGTGGGGTTTCAGGGGACTCCTACAATGAGCAGTTCTTC.